This record covers a single T cell receptor beta chain. Its antigen is currently unknown. This record comes from a study of Graves' ophthalmopathy and Graves' hyperthyroidism. Findings and limits, study-wide: Ophthalmopathy progression predictions by the model showed nearly 75% specificity and about 70% sensitivity.

Hyperthyroidism patients were newly diagnosed, ill under 2 months, and aged 18 to 65 years. The length of the CDR3 is 15 residues. V lost 2 bases, J lost 4 bases, and 14 bases lay in between. CDR1 is DFQATT and CDR2 is SNEGSKA in the germline V gene (reference sequence). Transcripts of RNA were the source for amplifying TCR beta CDR3 regions. Second-round multiplex PCR followed a first-round RT-PCR using HTBI primers. TCRdb re-analysed the multiplex PCR reads in MiXCR, keeping a single row per CDR3 protein. Of 400,000 to 450,000 distinct CDR3 sequences in the sample, around 21% were seen once. The TCR comes from a young woman with stable Graves' hyperthyroidism. This chain joins TRBV20-1 and TRBJ2-2, with D tentatively TRBD2 (5 bases). The sequenced material came from peripheral blood. Written as DNA, the CDR3 is TGCAGTGCTAGATTTGGCGGGTTTGTCACCGGGGAGCTGTTTTTT. This translates into CSARFGGFVTGELFF.